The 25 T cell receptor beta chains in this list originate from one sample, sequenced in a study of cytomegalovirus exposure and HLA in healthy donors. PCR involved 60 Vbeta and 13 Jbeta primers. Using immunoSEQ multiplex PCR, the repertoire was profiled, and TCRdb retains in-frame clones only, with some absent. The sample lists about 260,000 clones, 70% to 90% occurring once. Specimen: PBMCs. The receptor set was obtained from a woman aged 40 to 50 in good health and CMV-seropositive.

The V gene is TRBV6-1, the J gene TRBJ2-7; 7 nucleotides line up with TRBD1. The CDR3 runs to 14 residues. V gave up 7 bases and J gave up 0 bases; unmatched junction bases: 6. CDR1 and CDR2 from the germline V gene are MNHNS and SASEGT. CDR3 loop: CASNDRAVSYEQYF. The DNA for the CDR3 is TGTGCCAGCAACGACAGGGCAGTCTCCTACGAGCAGTACTTC.

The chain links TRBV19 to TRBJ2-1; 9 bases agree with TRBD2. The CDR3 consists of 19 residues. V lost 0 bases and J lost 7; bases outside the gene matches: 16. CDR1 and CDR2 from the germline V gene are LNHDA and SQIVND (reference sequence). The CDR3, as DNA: TGTGCCAGTAGTATAGATGGCTCAGGGGGTTTAGCGGGAGTGAATGAGCAGTTCTTC. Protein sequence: CASSIDGSGGLAGVNEQFF.

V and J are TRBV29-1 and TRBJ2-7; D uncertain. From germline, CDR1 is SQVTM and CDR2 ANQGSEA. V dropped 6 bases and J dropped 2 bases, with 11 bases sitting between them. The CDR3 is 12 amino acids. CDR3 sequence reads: CSVSFSAYEQYF. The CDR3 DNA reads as TGCAGCGTAAGTTTCTCGGCCTACGAGCAGTACTTC.

The CDR3 nucleotides read TGCGCCAGCAGCTCAGGGGCAGCTTCGTACGAGCAGTACTTC. Amino acid sequence: CASSSGAASYEQYF. The genes are TRBV10-2 and TRBJ2-7, with D tentatively TRBD1 (6 bases). This CDR3 comprises 14 residues. Germline-derived CDR1 and CDR2 are WSHSY and SAAADI. V gave up 6 bases and J gave up 4 bases, with 16 bases separating them.

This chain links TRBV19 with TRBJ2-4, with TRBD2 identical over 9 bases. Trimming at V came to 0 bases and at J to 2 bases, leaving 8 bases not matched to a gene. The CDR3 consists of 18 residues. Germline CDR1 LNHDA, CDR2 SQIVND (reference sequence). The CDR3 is CASSIEGASGVTKNIQYF. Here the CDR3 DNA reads TGTGCCAGTAGTATAGAGGGGGCTAGCGGGGTAACCAAAAACATTCAGTACTTC.

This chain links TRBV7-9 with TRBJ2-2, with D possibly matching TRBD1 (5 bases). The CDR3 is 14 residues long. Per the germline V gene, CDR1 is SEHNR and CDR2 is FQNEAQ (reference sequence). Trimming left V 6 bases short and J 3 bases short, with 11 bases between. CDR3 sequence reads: CASSSETDTGELFF. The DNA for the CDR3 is TGTGCCAGCAGTTCCGAGACAGACACCGGGGAGCTGTTTTTT.

Here the CDR3 DNA reads TGTGCCTGGAGTGCGTTTGATGGCGGGAGTTCCTACGAGCAGTACTTC. Protein product: CAWSAFDGGSSYEQYF. The gene calls are TRBV30 and TRBJ2-7; TRBD2 matches at 7 bases. J lost 1 base, V lost 1 base, and 10 bases had no gene match. This CDR3 region has 16 residues. Per germline, CDR1 GTSNPN and CDR2 SVGIG (reference sequence).

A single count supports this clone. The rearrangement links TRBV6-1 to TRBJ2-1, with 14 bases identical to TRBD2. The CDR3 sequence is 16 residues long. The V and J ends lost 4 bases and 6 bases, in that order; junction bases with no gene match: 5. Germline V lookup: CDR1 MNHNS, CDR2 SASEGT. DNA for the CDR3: TGTGCCAGCAGTGGACCGGGACTAGCGGGAGTCAATGAGCAGTTCTTC. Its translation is CASSGPGLAGVNEQFF.

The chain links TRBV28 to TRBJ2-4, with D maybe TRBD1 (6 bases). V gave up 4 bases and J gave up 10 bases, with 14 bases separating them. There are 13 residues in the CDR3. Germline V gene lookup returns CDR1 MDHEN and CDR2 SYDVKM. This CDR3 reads CASSYDRSGIQYF. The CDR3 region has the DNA TGTGCCAGCAGTTATGACAGGTCGGGGATTCAGTACTTC.

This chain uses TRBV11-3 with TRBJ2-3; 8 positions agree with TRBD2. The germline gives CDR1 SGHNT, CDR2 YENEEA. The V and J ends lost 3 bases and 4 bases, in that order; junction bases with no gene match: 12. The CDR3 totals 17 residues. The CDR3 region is CASSLGVLAGSPDTQYF. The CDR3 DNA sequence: TGTGCCAGCAGCTTGGGTGTGCTAGCGGGCTCTCCAGATACGCAGTATTTT.

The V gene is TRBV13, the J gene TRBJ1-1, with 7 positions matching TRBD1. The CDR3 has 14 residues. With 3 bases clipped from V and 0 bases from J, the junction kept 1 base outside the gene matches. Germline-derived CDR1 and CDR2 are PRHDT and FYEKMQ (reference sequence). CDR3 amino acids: CASSLGQLNTEAFF. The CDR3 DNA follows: TGTGCCAGCAGCTTGGGACAGTTGAACACTGAAGCTTTCTTT.

CDR3 sequence: CASSLGGTGGYEQYF. The CDR3 DNA is TGTGCCAGCAGCTTAGGGGGGACAGGGGGTTACGAGCAGTACTTC. V is TRBV11-3 and J is TRBJ2-7; TRBD1 agrees at 11 bases. The CDR3 is 15 amino acids. CDR1 is SGHNT, CDR2 YENEEA, per germline. The V segment lost 1 base and the J segment 4 bases; nucleotides outside the gene matches: 3.

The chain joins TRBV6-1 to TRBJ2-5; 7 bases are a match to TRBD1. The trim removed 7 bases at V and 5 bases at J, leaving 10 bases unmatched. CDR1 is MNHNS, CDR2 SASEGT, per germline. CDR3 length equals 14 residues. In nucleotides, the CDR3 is TGTGCCAGCAATCGTCAGGGGGTGTTGGAGACCCAGTACTTC. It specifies CASNRQGVLETQYF.

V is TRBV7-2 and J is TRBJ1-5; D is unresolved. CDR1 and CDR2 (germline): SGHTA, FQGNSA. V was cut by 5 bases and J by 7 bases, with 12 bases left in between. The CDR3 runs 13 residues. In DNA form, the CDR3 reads TGTGCCAGCAGCCCGAGCCGAAACCAGCCCCAGCATTTT. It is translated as CASSPSRNQPQHF.

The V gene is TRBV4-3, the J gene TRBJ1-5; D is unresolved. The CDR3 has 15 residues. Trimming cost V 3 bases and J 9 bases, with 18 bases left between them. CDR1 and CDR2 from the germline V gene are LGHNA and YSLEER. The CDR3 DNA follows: TGCGCCAGCAGCCATGAAGGAGGCCCCGGATGGCCCCAGCATTTT. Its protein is CASSHEGGPGWPQHF.

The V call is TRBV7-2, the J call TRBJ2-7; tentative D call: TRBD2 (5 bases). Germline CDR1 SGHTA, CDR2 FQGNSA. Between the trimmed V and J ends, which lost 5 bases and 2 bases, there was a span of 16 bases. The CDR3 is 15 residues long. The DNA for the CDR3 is TGTGCCAGCAGCGGACGACGGACTGGAACCTACGAGCAGTACTTC. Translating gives CASSGRRTGTYEQYF.

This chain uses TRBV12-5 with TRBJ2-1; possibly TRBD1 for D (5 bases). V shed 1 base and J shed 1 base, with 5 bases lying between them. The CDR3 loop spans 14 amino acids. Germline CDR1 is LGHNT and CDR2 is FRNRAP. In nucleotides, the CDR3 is TGTGCTAGTGGTTTGGCAGGGTCCTACAATGAGCAGTTCTTC. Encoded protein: CASGLAGSYNEQFF.

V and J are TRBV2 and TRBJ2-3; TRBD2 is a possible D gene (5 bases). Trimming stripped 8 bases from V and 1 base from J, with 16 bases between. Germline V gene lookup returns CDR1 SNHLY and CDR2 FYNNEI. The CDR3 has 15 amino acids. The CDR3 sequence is CASGFGSRGTDTQYF. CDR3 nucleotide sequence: TGTGCCAGCGGGTTTGGGAGTAGGGGCACAGATACGCAGTATTTT.

CDR3 sequence (DNA): TGTGCCAGCAGCCCCCGGGTGGGGGAGGCCCCATGGGAGCAGTACTTC. Its protein product is CASSPRVGEAPWEQYF. V is TRBV14 and J is TRBJ2-7; perhaps TRBD2 as D (6 bases). Germline assignment: CDR1 SGHDN and CDR2 FVKESK. Trimming cost V 4 bases and J 7 bases, with 23 bases left between them. CDR3 length: 16 residues.

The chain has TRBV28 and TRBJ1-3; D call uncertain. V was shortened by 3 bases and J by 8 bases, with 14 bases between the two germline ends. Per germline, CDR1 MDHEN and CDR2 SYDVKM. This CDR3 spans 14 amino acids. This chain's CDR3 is CASSFPSLGDTIYF. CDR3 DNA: TGTGCCAGCAGTTTTCCTTCCCTAGGTGACACCATATATTTT.

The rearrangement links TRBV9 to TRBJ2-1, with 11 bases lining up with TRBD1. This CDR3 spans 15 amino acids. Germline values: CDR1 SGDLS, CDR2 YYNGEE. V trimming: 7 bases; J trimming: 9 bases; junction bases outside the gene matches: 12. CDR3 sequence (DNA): TGTGCCAGCGGAAAGGGACAGGGGGGTCAGGGTGAGCAGTTCTTC. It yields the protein CASGKGQGGQGEQFF.

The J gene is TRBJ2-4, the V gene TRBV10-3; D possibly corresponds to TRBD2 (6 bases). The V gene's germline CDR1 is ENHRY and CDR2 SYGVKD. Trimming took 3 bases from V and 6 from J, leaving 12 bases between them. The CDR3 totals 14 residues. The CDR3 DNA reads TGTGCCATCAGTGATGGGACTGGAATAAACATTCAGTACTTC. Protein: CAISDGTGINIQYF.

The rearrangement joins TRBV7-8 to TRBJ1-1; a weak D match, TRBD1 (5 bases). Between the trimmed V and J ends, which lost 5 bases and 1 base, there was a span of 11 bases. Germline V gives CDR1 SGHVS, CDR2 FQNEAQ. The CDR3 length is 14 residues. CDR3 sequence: CASSPERGNTEAFF. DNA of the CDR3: TGTGCCAGCAGCCCCGAAAGGGGGAACACTGAAGCTTTCTTT.

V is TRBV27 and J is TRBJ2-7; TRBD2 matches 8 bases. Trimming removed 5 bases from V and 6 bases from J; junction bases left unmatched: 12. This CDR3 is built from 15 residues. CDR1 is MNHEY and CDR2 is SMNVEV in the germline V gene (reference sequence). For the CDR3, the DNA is TGTGCCAGCAGTCCCCTTTGGCGGGAGGTTGGCGAGCAGTACTTC. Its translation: CASSPLWREVGEQYF.

The CDR3 loop reads CASRTAGTEAFF. CDR3 sequence (DNA): TGTGCCAGCAGAACGGCAGGCACTGAAGCTTTCTTT. The chain links TRBV27 to TRBJ1-1; no firm D call. The CDR3 runs to 12 residues. Germline V gene lookup returns CDR1 MNHEY and CDR2 SMNVEV (reference sequence). V lost 6 bases and J 4 bases, leaving 9 bases between the germline ends.